This T cell receptor (beta chain) originates from a study of regulatory T cells in long-lasting Graves disease. This clonotype was picked up a small number of times. Sample time point: newly diagnosed GD, antithyroid drugs for less than 3 months. PBMC RNA served as the TCR library source. The CDR3 sequence is 16 residues long. The V and J ends lost 0 bases and 0 bases respectively, with 10 bases between them. The germline V gene has CDR1 MRHNA and CDR2 SNTAGT. Libraries of TCR beta came from iRepertoire HTBI primers plus Arm-PCR of CDR3 regions. TCRdb reprocessed the multiplex PCR reads via MiXCR and lists one record per CDR3 protein. The repertoire has a few hundred thousand distinct CDR3 sequences, 15% to 20% of them found once; the top ten carry 20% to 25%. These data were also reused for a study on T cells in Graves' hyperthyroidism and ophthalmopathy.

The sample here was peripheral blood mononuclear cells (PBMCs), taken at new diagnosis, from a patient treated with antithyroid drugs. The rearrangement links TRBV6-4 to TRBJ2-3; D is undetermined. This sequence originates from a woman aged 18-29 years with Graves disease. The CDR3 DNA is TGTGCCAGCAGTGACTCACGTAATCCTAGCACAGATACGCAGTATTTT. Amino acid sequence: CASSDSRNPSTDTQYF.